The source of this T cell receptor (beta chain) is a study of cytomegalovirus exposure and HLA in healthy donors. The CDR3 has 16 amino acids. V lost 7 bases, J lost 5 bases, and 23 bases lay in between. CDR1 and CDR2 from the germline V gene are SGHTA and FQGNSA. PCR used 60 Vbeta primers and 13 Jbeta primers. Some clones are missing from TCRdb's copy, which holds only in-frame ones; the method was immunoSEQ multiplex PCR. The table lists under 200,000 clones, over 70% of them singletons. The J gene is TRBJ2-5, the V gene TRBV7-2; D remains ambiguous. Sequencing used PBMCs. The TCR was taken from a man over 45 in good health and CMV-seropositive. CDR3 residues: CASTKTGTPARETQYF. The CDR3 DNA is TGTGCCAGCACCAAAACCGGAACCCCGGCGCGGGAGACCCAGTACTTC.